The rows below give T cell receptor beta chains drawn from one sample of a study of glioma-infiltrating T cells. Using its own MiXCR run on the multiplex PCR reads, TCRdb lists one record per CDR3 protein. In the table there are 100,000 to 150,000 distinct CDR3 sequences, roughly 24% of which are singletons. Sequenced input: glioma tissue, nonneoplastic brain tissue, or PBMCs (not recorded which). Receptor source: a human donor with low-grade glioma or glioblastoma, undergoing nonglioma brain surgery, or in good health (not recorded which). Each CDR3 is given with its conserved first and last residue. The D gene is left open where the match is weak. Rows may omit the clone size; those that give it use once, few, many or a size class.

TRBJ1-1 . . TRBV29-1 CSVWPANLNTEAFF TGCAGCGTTTGGCCAGCCAACCTGAACACTGAAGCTTTCTTT
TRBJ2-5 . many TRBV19 CASSMESLGPQETQYF TGTGCCAGTAGTATGGAGTCTTTGGGGCCCCAAGAGACCCAGTACTTC
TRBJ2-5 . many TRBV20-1 CSAGRETQYF TGCAGTGCCGGGCGGGAGACCCAGTACTTC
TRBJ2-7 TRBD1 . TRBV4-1 CASSDRGTYEQYF TGCGCCAGCAGCGACAGGGGTACATACGAGCAGTACTTC
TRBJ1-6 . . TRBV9 CASSLTDSYNSPLHF TGTGCCAGCAGCCTTACGGACTCGTATAATTCACCCCTCCACTTT
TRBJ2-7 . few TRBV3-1 CASSRPPQHLEPYEQYF TGTGCCAGCAGCCGACCGCCACAGCATCTTGAACCCTACGAGCAGTACTTC
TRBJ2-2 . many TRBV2 CASKEAGELFF TGTGCCAGCAAGGAAGCCGGGGAGCTGTTTTTT
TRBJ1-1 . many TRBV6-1 CASSREGYTEAFF TGTGCCAGCAGTCGAGAGGGCTACACTGAAGCTTTCTTT
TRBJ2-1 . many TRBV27 CASSLAPSSYNEQFF TGTGCCAGCAGCCTAGCGCCGAGCTCCTACAATGAGCAGTTCTTC
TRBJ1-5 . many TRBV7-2 CASSLWGGSSNQPQHF TGTGCCAGCAGCTTGTGGGGGGGCTCTAGCAATCAGCCCCAGCATTTT
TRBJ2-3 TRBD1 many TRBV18 CASSPGQGATADTQYF TGTGCCAGCTCACCGGGACAGGGGGCCACAGCAGATACGCAGTATTTT
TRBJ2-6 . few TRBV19 CASKQGAGANVLTF TGTGCCAGTAAACAGGGAGCAGGGGCCAACGTCCTGACTTTC